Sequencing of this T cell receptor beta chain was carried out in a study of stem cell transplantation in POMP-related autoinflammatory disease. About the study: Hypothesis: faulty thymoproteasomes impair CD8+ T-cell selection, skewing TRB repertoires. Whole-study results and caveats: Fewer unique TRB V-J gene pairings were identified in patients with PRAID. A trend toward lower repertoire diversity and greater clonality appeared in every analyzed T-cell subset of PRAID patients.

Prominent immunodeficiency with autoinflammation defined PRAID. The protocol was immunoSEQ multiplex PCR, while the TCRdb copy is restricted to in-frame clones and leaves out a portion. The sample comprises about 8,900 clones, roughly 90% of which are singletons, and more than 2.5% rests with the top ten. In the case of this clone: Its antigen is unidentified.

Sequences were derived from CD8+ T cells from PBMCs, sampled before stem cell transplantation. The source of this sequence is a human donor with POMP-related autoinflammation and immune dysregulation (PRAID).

The CDR3 loop is CASNGTGDNLSTDTQYF. The CDR3 DNA sequence: TGTGCCAGCAACGGGACAGGGGACAACCTTAGCACAGATACGCAGTATTTT. The chain carries TRBV6-4 and TRBJ2-3, with 10 bases fitting TRBD1. After removal of 7 bases from V and 0 bases from J, the junction contained 10 bases not matched to a gene. This CDR3 has 17 residues. Germline CDR1 MRHNA, CDR2 SNTAGT.